This entry concerns a single T cell receptor (beta chain). This receptor's antigen is unknown. The input lacks base qualities; no much larger clone sits a single base away. The data were taken from a study of shared T cell receptors in the human thymus (dated by TCRdb to the early 2020s). With respect to the entire study: The study examined how the human thymus generates shared, self-reactive T-cell receptor alpha chains.

Library generation was performed with the immunoSEQ multiplex PCR assay. TCRdb took this table from immuneACCESS and kept in-frame rearrangements with V and J called. Such tables lack part of the clones; where checked against another copy, unresolved V genes explain under half of the gap, and the rest is unexplained. The sample table contains some 700,000 clones; only one count was recorded for 70% to 90% of them. Roughly 0.01% of the sample is taken by the ten largest. The CDR3, from cysteine to phenylalanine, totals 16 residues. The DNA shown is the 48-base CDR3, in frame from base 1. The germline V gene provides CDR1 SGHDT and CDR2 YYEEEE. V was cut back by 4 bases and J by 4 bases, leaving a gap of 20 bases between them. The same sample was also used in a study of human thymus T cells. As noted in the second study: Donors were immunologically healthy infants undergoing open corrective cardiac surgery for congenital heart defects in Finland. Thymus tissue was obtained as surgical resects removed during corrective cardiac surgery. Usage of V and J gene segments appeared to be biased in both the thymic and the peripheral blood repertoires. The related research reported highly overlapping thymic TCR repertoires among unrelated individuals. The study used under 10 infant thymus samples plus four related peripheral blood samples to characterize TCR alpha and beta repertoires. The cohort included about 6 male and a couple of female infants, with donor ages spanning 7 to 244 days. After being mechanically released from the tissue, thymocytes were kept at -70 degrees C in pellets of roughly 9.5-32 million cells. A QIAsymphony instrument was used to extract genomic DNA from frozen cell pellets. The immunoSEQ multiplex PCR assay was used to amplify the TCRB and TCRAD loci from a standardized quantity of quality-controlled genomic DNA. Amplicons spanned the V(D)J region at a length sufficient to cover the CDR3 and identify V and J genes. The amplicons were sequenced on an Illumina platform via the commercial immunoSEQ service. Corrections for primer bias and sequencing errors followed previously described methods, while TCRAD and TCRB definitions were based on the IMGT database. Repertoires were analysed with immunoSEQ Analyzer 3.0 and VDJTools, covering basic statistics, V/J segment usage, diversity estimates, rarefaction and pairwise overlap. Diversity was estimated using the Chao1, ChaoE, Efron-Thisted, Shannon and inverse Simpson indices, and was also estimated on datasets down-sampled to the size of the smallest sample. Repertoire overlap was assessed by strict matching of CDR3 nucleotide sequence, V gene and J gene, and clustering was done by Jaccard-based multidimensional scaling. Thymus samples yielded on average about 810,000 unique TCRB clonotypes, compared with 80,000 to 95,000 from blood samples.

The sequence derives from a girl under three years old with a congenital heart defect. Donor details come from another sample of the same person, matched by shared clones. Sequenced input: thymocytes. This chain is built from TRBV5-6 and TRBJ1-2; D gene: possibly TRBD1, on 6 matching bases. At the DNA level, the sequence is TGTGCCAGCAGCACTCTCTCTGACAGGCTCCTCTATGGCTACACCTTC. It encodes CASSTLSDRLLYGYTF.